These 32 T cell receptor beta chains were sequenced from one sample in a study of blood T cell repertoires in COVID-19. TCRdb keeps only in-frame clones here, not all; method: immunoSEQ multiplex PCR. The repertoire includes 200,000 or so clones, approximately 87% of them detected once, and more than 0.7% sits in the top ten. Sequenced input: peripheral blood. These receptor sequences come from a woman aged 70 to 79 with acute or convalescent COVID-19.

V usage is TRBV2 and J usage is TRBJ2-5, with 8 positions matching TRBD2. Germline V gene sequence: CDR1 SNHLY, CDR2 FYNNEI. V shed 3 bases and J 4 bases; nucleotides not matched to a gene: 1. The CDR3 extends over 13 amino acids. The CDR3 spells CASSDGGVETQYF. CDR3 DNA: TGTGCCAGCAGTGACGGGGGGGTAGAGACCCAGTACTTC. The full variable domain, with the rest looked up from reference TRBV2 and TRBJ2-5, is EPEVTQTPSHQVTQMGQEVILRCVPISNHLYFYWYRQILGQKVEFLVSFYNNEISEKSEIFDDQFSVERPDGSNFTLKIRSTKLEDSAMYFCASSDGGVETQYFGPGTRLLVL.

V and J are TRBV5-1 and TRBJ2-3; the match to TRBD2 covers 11 bases. CDR1 is SGHRS and CDR2 is YFSETQ in the germline V gene. This CDR3 has 18 residues. Trimming took 0 bases from V and 0 from J; bases not matched to a gene: 6. The CDR3 DNA sequence: TGCGCCAGCAGCTTGGGACTAGCGGGACCGCCTAGCACAGATACGCAGTATTTT. As protein: CASSLGLAGPPSTDTQYF.

This clone is a singleton in its sample. This chain joins TRBV25-1 and TRBJ1-1; 10 bases line up with TRBD1. This CDR3 has 14 amino acids. The germline V gene encodes CDR1 MGHDK and CDR2 SYGVNS. Unmatched junction bases numbered 4, after V lost 6 bases and J lost 3 bases. Here the CDR3 DNA reads TGTGCCAGCAGGGGACAGGGGAGGGACACTGAAGCTTTCTTT. This codes for CASRGQGRDTEAFF.

The chain is built from TRBV5-1 and TRBJ2-1; the match to TRBD2 covers 10 bases. This CDR3 spans 15 amino acids. CDR1 SGHRS and CDR2 YFSETQ come from the germline V gene. Trimming at V came to 2 bases and at J to 4 bases, leaving 3 bases not matched to a gene. This CDR3 is CASSFTSGIYNEQFF. CDR3 nucleotide sequence: TGCGCCAGCAGCTTTACTAGCGGGATTTACAATGAGCAGTTCTTC.

This chain connects TRBV4-3 to TRBJ2-2, with D maybe TRBD2 (5 bases). The CDR3 runs 15 residues. Germline V gene lookup returns CDR1 LGHNA and CDR2 YSLEER. V was trimmed by 1 base and J by 5 bases, leaving 11 bases between them. The CDR3 loop is CASSQGAAMTGELFF. The CDR3 DNA reads TGCGCCAGCAGCCAAGGAGCGGCGATGACCGGGGAGCTGTTTTTT.

The rearrangement joins TRBV6-5 to TRBJ2-7; 13 nucleotides agree with TRBD2. Germline CDR1 and CDR2: MNHEY and SVGAGI. The CDR3 contains 15 residues. The V and J ends lost 6 bases and 7 bases, in that order; junction bases with no gene match: 9. The DNA of the CDR3 is TGTGCCAGCAGCCTTGGACTAGCGGGAGTGAGGGAGCAGTACTTC. Translated, it gives CASSLGLAGVREQYF.

Only a few counts were recorded for this clone. The genes are TRBV10-2 and TRBJ1-1; no definite D call. Germline V gives CDR1 WSHSY, CDR2 SAAADI. Trimming took 8 bases from V and 3 from J, leaving 13 bases between them. The CDR3 is made up of 13 amino acids. The CDR3 DNA reads as TGCGCCAGCTCTCCGGGTTCTCACACTGAAGCTTTCTTT. This gives the protein CASSPGSHTEAFF.

The chain couples TRBV6-5 to TRBJ1-6; tentatively, D is TRBD1 (5 bases). V gave up 0 bases and J gave up 10 bases, with 16 bases separating them. This CDR3 contains 16 residues. CDR1 and CDR2 (germline): MNHEY, SVGAGI. CDR3 loop: CASSYSGLSAKSPLHF. Here the CDR3 DNA reads TGTGCCAGCAGTTACTCGGGACTGAGCGCTAAGTCACCCCTCCACTTT.

This clone was observed once. The V and J genes are TRBV7-2 and TRBJ1-2, with TRBD1 identical over 11 bases. With V trimmed by 5 bases and J by 0 bases, 11 bases remained unmatched. CDR1 and CDR2 from the germline V gene are SGHTA and FQGNSA. The CDR3 is 18 amino acids. CDR3 protein: CASSPRTGGKATNYGYTF. CDR3 sequence (DNA): TGTGCCAGCAGCCCACGGACAGGGGGCAAGGCTACTAACTATGGCTACACCTTC.

J is TRBJ1-1 and V is TRBV3-1 (or the pseudogene TRBV3-2); 9 bases align to TRBD1. V dropped 3 bases and J dropped 0; count of bases not matched to a gene: 8. From germline, CDR1 is LGHDT and CDR2 YNNKEL (reference sequence). This CDR3 spans 17 amino acids. The chain's CDR3 is CASSHGNRGRMNTEAFF. The CDR3 region has the DNA TGTGCCAGCAGCCACGGGAACAGGGGGCGTATGAACACTGAAGCTTTCTTT.

V is TRBV10-3 and J is TRBJ1-2; 8 bases match TRBD1. In germline, CDR1 is ENHRY, CDR2 SYGVKD. The junction had 5 bases not matched to a gene; V was cut back by 0 bases and J by 8 bases. This CDR3 is 14 amino acids long. The CDR3 protein is CAISESQTGAGYTF. CDR3 bases: TGTGCCATCAGTGAGTCGCAGACAGGGGCCGGCTACACCTTC.

The rearrangement uses TRBV7-3 and TRBJ2-1; D is perhaps TRBD1 (5 bases). This CDR3 spans 13 amino acids. Germline loops: CDR1 SGHTA, CDR2 FQGTGA. Between the trimmed V and J ends, which lost 3 bases and 9 bases, there was a span of 12 bases. The CDR3 region is CASSFDPRGEQFF. CDR3 sequence (DNA): TGTGCCAGCAGCTTCGATCCTAGGGGTGAGCAGTTCTTC.

This chain links TRBV6-6 with TRBJ1-1; no clear D gene. The CDR3 contains 21 residues. V lost 6 bases and J 4 bases, leaving 36 bases between the germline ends. In germline, CDR1 is MNHNY, CDR2 SVGAGI (reference sequence). The CDR3 protein is CASSTVPGGPKVVGSTTEAFF. For the CDR3, the DNA is TGTGCCAGCAGCACGGTCCCTGGAGGGCCCAAAGTCGTGGGCTCAACCACTGAAGCTTTCTTT.

The J gene is TRBJ2-5, the V gene TRBV5-4; D perhaps matches TRBD1 (6 bases). The CDR3 runs 14 residues. V was shortened by 0 bases and J by 4 bases, with 10 bases between the two germline ends. Germline V gives CDR1 SGHNT, CDR2 YYREEE (reference sequence). The CDR3 nucleotides are TGTGCCAGCAGCTTGGACAGGGTAAGAGAGACCCAGTACTTC. This encodes CASSLDRVRETQYF.

This sequence joins TRBV6-5 and TRBJ2-1; D gene ambiguous. Germline CDR1 is MNHEY and CDR2 is SVGAGI. Trimming stripped 8 bases from V and 5 bases from J, with 16 bases between. The length of the CDR3 is 14 residues. CDR3 loop: CASRWQANHNEQFF. The CDR3 nucleotides read TGTGCCAGCCGGTGGCAGGCCAACCACAATGAGCAGTTCTTC.

This chain joins TRBV4-1 and TRBJ2-2; 9 bases match TRBD1. CDR3 size: 15 residues. CDR1 is MGHRA, CDR2 YSYEKL, per germline. After removal of 4 bases from V and 4 bases from J, the junction contained 4 bases not matched to a gene. The CDR3 loop is CASSPGQGITGELFF. The DNA of the CDR3 is TGCGCCAGCAGCCCGGGACAGGGAATCACCGGGGAGCTGTTTTTT.

V is TRBV5-4 and J is TRBJ2-7; 9 nucleotides line up with TRBD1. CDR1 and CDR2 from the germline V gene are SGHNT and YYREEE (reference sequence). The CDR3 spans 14 residues. V trimming: 4 bases; J trimming: 3 bases; junction bases outside the gene matches: 5. CDR3 in amino acids: CASSGGQGRYEQYF. CDR3 nucleotides: TGTGCCAGCAGCGGGGGACAGGGACGCTACGAGCAGTACTTC. The full variable domain, in which reference TRBV5-4 and TRBJ2-7 provide the parts outside the CDR3, is ETGVTQSPTHLIKTRGQQVTLRCSSQSGHNTVSWYQQALGQGPQFIFQYYREEENGRGNFPPRFSGLQFPNYSSELNVNALELDDSALYLCASSGGQGRYEQYFGPGTRLTVT.

V is TRBV6-4 and J is TRBJ1-5; D remains ambiguous. Germline V CDR1 and CDR2: MRHNA, SNTAGT. The CDR3 consists of 13 residues. V lost 4 bases to trimming and J lost 7 bases, with 11 bases between them. CDR3 in DNA: TGTGCCAGCAGTGCGGGCAGAGGGCAGCCCCAGCATTTT. This gives the protein CASSAGRGQPQHF.

The chain uses TRBV5-4 and TRBJ1-4; D is uncertain. The CDR3 covers 15 residues. Germline lookup yields CDR1 SGHNT and CDR2 YYREEE (reference sequence). V was cut by 0 bases and J by 3 bases, with 9 bases left in between. The CDR3, as DNA: TGTGCCAGCAGCTTGGACAGACGGCCTAATGAAAAACTGTTTTTT. It is translated as CASSLDRRPNEKLFF. Full variable domain (outside the CDR3, taken from reference TRBV5-4 and TRBJ1-4): ETGVTQSPTHLIKTRGQQVTLRCSSQSGHNTVSWYQQALGQGPQFIFQYYREEENGRGNFPPRFSGLQFPNYSSELNVNALELDDSALYLCASSLDRRPNEKLFFGSGTQLSVL.

The J gene is TRBJ1-5, the V gene TRBV28; perhaps TRBD1 as D (6 bases). The CDR3 covers 16 residues. Trimming removed 6 bases from V and 7 bases from J, with 22 bases in between. Per germline, CDR1 MDHEN and CDR2 SYDVKM. The DNA for the CDR3 is TGTGCCAGCAGAGTCGCCTCGGGGGGCGCGGGGCAGCCCCAGCATTTT. Translating it yields CASRVASGGAGQPQHF.

This CDR3 is CASSHQNTEAFF. The CDR3 bases are TGTGCCAGCAGCCACCAGAACACTGAAGCTTTCTTT. The rearrangement uses TRBV3-1 (or the pseudogene TRBV3-2) and TRBJ1-1; D remains unclear. CDR3 length equals 12 residues. Trimming cost V 3 bases and J 1 base, with 3 bases left between them. Germline V gene lookup returns CDR1 LGHDT and CDR2 YNNKEL (reference sequence).

The gene calls are TRBV15 and TRBJ2-7; D perhaps matches TRBD2 (6 bases). Trimming removed 1 base from V and 12 bases from J, with 22 bases in between. The CDR3 spans 15 residues. Germline V gene sequence: CDR1 LNHNV, CDR2 YYDKDF (reference sequence). The chain's CDR3 is CATSRGIGSSYEGYF. The CDR3 bases are TGTGCCACCAGCAGAGGAATCGGGAGTTCCTACGAAGGGTACTTC.

V usage is TRBV6-5 and J usage is TRBJ2-3; no reliable D call. The CDR3 extends over 14 amino acids. Trimming shortened V by 0 bases and J by 0 bases, and 4 bases separated the two germline ends. Germline values: CDR1 MNHEY, CDR2 SVGAGI. The CDR3 nucleotides read TGTGCCAGCAGTTACTCAGCCAGCACAGATACGCAGTATTTT. This translates into CASSYSASTDTQYF.

This sequence joins TRBV24-1 and TRBJ1-5, with a possible D match to TRBD1 (6 bases). CDR3 length: 21 residues. Germline CDR1 is KGHDR and CDR2 is SFDVKD. Trimming took off 4 bases at V and 0 bases at J, with 27 bases between the two ends. CDR3 residues: CATSETLDSGVVVSSNQPQHF. CDR3 bases: TGTGCCACCAGTGAAACCCTGGACAGCGGAGTAGTAGTCAGTAGCAATCAGCCCCAGCATTTT.

The chain uses TRBV10-3 and TRBJ2-2; TRBD2 matches at 8 bases. V dropped 7 bases and J dropped 9; count of bases not matched to a gene: 16. Germline V gives CDR1 ENHRY, CDR2 SYGVKD. The length of the CDR3 is 16 residues. CDR3 DNA: TGTGCCATCAAACCCAGCGGGAGCGTGGTAAACTGGGAGCTGTTTTTT. Residues: CAIKPSGSVVNWELFF.

This clone occurred once. The CDR3 is CASSLDSFSYEQYF. For the CDR3, the DNA is TGTGCCAGCAGCTTAGATTCCTTCTCCTACGAGCAGTACTTC. The chain combines TRBV7-2 with TRBJ2-7; D not certain. CDR3 length: 14 residues. The germline CDR1 and CDR2 sequences are SGHTA and FQGNSA. V lost 1 base and J 0 bases, leaving 7 bases between the germline ends.

This chain links TRBV28 with TRBJ2-3, with 7 bases identical to TRBD2. Germline V gives CDR1 MDHEN, CDR2 SYDVKM. V dropped 7 bases and J dropped 4; count of bases not matched to a gene: 8. This CDR3 is 14 amino acids long. The CDR3 protein is CASKASGQPDTQYF. CDR3 coding DNA: TGTGCCAGCAAGGCTAGCGGACAACCAGATACGCAGTATTTT.

The V call is TRBV27, the J call TRBJ2-7, with a tentative D call TRBD1 (5 bases). Germline V gene lookup returns CDR1 MNHEY and CDR2 SMNVEV (reference sequence). Trimming took off 3 bases at V and 3 bases at J, with 15 bases between the two ends. The CDR3 has 15 residues. This CDR3 is CASSFIFGQNYEQYF. The DNA of the CDR3 is TGTGCCAGCAGTTTTATTTTCGGACAAAACTACGAGCAGTACTTC.

This sequence joins TRBV19 and TRBJ2-5; 7 bases line up with TRBD1. Per germline, CDR1 LNHDA and CDR2 SQIVND (reference sequence). Trimming removed 3 bases from V and 0 bases from J; junction bases left unmatched: 4. There are 15 residues in the CDR3. CDR3 nucleotides: TGTGCCAGTAGTATGGGGACAGTATACCAAGAGACCCAGTACTTC. Encoded protein: CASSMGTVYQETQYF.

This clone was observed a single time. CDR3 bases: TGTGCCAGCAGTGACTCGACCTCAGGGGGCGAACTGTTTTTT. Its protein product is CASSDSTSGGELFF. The rearrangement links TRBV6-4 to TRBJ1-4, with TRBD1 matching 8 bases. Losses at the gene ends were 0 bases for V and 12 bases for J; bases not matched to a gene: 6. This CDR3 region has 14 residues. Germline V CDR1 and CDR2: MRHNA, SNTAGT.

A few counts support this clone. The V call is TRBV11-3, the J call TRBJ2-2, with D hard to call. This CDR3 region has 15 residues. The V gene lost 4 bases and the J gene lost 2 bases, with 11 bases spanning the gap. Germline values: CDR1 SGHNT, CDR2 YENEEA. CDR3 in DNA: TGTGCCAGCAGCTCGGCGGCCGGTAACACCGGGGAGCTGTTTTTT. It codes for CASSSAAGNTGELFF.

This sequence joins TRBV9 and TRBJ2-1; perhaps TRBD2 as D (6 bases). V lost 2 bases to trimming and J lost 6 bases, with 9 bases between them. Germline CDR1 and CDR2: SGDLS and YYNGEE. The CDR3 has 13 amino acids. The CDR3 reads CASSVGTPNEQFF. In DNA form, the CDR3 reads TGTGCCAGCAGCGTTGGGACTCCCAATGAGCAGTTCTTC. Full variable domain (outside the CDR3, taken from reference TRBV9 and TRBJ2-1): DSGVTQTPKHLITATGQRVTLRCSPRSGDLSVYWYQQSLDQGLQFLIQYYNGEERAKGNILERFSAQQFPDLHSELNLSSLELGDSALYFCASSVGTPNEQFFGPGTRLTVL.